A single sample is the source of the 5 T cell receptor beta chains below, sequenced in a study of glioma-infiltrating T cells after dendritic cell vaccination. Profiling relied on immunoSEQ multiplex PCR, and the TCRdb table lists in-frame clones only, not all of them. The table shows fewer than 85,000 clones, with almost 85% occurring only once. The sample was blood, taken before dendritic cell vaccination. The receptors originated from a human donor with glioblastoma.

The J gene is TRBJ2-1, the V gene TRBV9, with TRBD2 identical over 7 bases. The ends lost 3 bases at V and 3 bases at J; junction bases unmatched: 12. This CDR3 region has 17 residues. Germline V lookup: CDR1 SGDLS, CDR2 YYNGEE. CDR3 region: CASSGGTPLAVYNEQFF. The CDR3 DNA reads TGTGCCAGCAGCGGTGGGACCCCTCTAGCGGTCTACAATGAGCAGTTCTTC.

The rearrangement uses TRBV18 and TRBJ2-7; TRBD1 agrees at 9 bases. With V trimmed by 4 bases and J by 6 bases, 10 bases remained unmatched. The length of the CDR3 is 15 residues. From germline, CDR1 is KGHSH and CDR2 LQKENI. The CDR3 reads CASSRSGTGLGEQYV. CDR3 sequence (DNA): TGTGCCAGCTCACGGTCCGGGACAGGGTTAGGCGAGCAGTACGTC.

The chain recombines TRBV10-3 with TRBJ2-4; possibly TRBD2 for D (5 bases). Trimming took 0 bases from V and 6 from J, leaving 18 bases between them. The CDR3 is 17 amino acids. The germline V gene has CDR1 ENHRY and CDR2 SYGVKD. The CDR3 is CAISESKYGYGVNIQYF. In DNA form, the CDR3 reads TGTGCCATCAGTGAGTCGAAGTATGGTTACGGGGTAAACATTCAGTACTTC.

The chain recombines TRBV19 with TRBJ1-4; D not resolved. Trimming removed 5 bases from V and 12 bases from J, with 16 bases in between. The germline V gene encodes CDR1 LNHDA and CDR2 SQIVND (reference sequence). This CDR3 comprises 13 residues. The CDR3 region is CASSGTVVRELFF. For the CDR3, the DNA is TGTGCCAGTAGTGGTACGGTAGTCCGGGAACTGTTTTTT.

The gene calls are TRBV5-1 and TRBJ1-5; D is possibly TRBD1 (6 bases). In germline, CDR1 is SGHRS, CDR2 YFSETQ. This CDR3 is 18 amino acids long. The germline V and J ends were trimmed by 4 bases and 1 base, with 21 bases remaining between them. This CDR3 reads CASSPLPSGGESNQPQHF. CDR3 sequence (DNA): TGCGCCAGCAGCCCCTTACCGTCTGGGGGCGAAAGCAATCAGCCCCAGCATTTT.